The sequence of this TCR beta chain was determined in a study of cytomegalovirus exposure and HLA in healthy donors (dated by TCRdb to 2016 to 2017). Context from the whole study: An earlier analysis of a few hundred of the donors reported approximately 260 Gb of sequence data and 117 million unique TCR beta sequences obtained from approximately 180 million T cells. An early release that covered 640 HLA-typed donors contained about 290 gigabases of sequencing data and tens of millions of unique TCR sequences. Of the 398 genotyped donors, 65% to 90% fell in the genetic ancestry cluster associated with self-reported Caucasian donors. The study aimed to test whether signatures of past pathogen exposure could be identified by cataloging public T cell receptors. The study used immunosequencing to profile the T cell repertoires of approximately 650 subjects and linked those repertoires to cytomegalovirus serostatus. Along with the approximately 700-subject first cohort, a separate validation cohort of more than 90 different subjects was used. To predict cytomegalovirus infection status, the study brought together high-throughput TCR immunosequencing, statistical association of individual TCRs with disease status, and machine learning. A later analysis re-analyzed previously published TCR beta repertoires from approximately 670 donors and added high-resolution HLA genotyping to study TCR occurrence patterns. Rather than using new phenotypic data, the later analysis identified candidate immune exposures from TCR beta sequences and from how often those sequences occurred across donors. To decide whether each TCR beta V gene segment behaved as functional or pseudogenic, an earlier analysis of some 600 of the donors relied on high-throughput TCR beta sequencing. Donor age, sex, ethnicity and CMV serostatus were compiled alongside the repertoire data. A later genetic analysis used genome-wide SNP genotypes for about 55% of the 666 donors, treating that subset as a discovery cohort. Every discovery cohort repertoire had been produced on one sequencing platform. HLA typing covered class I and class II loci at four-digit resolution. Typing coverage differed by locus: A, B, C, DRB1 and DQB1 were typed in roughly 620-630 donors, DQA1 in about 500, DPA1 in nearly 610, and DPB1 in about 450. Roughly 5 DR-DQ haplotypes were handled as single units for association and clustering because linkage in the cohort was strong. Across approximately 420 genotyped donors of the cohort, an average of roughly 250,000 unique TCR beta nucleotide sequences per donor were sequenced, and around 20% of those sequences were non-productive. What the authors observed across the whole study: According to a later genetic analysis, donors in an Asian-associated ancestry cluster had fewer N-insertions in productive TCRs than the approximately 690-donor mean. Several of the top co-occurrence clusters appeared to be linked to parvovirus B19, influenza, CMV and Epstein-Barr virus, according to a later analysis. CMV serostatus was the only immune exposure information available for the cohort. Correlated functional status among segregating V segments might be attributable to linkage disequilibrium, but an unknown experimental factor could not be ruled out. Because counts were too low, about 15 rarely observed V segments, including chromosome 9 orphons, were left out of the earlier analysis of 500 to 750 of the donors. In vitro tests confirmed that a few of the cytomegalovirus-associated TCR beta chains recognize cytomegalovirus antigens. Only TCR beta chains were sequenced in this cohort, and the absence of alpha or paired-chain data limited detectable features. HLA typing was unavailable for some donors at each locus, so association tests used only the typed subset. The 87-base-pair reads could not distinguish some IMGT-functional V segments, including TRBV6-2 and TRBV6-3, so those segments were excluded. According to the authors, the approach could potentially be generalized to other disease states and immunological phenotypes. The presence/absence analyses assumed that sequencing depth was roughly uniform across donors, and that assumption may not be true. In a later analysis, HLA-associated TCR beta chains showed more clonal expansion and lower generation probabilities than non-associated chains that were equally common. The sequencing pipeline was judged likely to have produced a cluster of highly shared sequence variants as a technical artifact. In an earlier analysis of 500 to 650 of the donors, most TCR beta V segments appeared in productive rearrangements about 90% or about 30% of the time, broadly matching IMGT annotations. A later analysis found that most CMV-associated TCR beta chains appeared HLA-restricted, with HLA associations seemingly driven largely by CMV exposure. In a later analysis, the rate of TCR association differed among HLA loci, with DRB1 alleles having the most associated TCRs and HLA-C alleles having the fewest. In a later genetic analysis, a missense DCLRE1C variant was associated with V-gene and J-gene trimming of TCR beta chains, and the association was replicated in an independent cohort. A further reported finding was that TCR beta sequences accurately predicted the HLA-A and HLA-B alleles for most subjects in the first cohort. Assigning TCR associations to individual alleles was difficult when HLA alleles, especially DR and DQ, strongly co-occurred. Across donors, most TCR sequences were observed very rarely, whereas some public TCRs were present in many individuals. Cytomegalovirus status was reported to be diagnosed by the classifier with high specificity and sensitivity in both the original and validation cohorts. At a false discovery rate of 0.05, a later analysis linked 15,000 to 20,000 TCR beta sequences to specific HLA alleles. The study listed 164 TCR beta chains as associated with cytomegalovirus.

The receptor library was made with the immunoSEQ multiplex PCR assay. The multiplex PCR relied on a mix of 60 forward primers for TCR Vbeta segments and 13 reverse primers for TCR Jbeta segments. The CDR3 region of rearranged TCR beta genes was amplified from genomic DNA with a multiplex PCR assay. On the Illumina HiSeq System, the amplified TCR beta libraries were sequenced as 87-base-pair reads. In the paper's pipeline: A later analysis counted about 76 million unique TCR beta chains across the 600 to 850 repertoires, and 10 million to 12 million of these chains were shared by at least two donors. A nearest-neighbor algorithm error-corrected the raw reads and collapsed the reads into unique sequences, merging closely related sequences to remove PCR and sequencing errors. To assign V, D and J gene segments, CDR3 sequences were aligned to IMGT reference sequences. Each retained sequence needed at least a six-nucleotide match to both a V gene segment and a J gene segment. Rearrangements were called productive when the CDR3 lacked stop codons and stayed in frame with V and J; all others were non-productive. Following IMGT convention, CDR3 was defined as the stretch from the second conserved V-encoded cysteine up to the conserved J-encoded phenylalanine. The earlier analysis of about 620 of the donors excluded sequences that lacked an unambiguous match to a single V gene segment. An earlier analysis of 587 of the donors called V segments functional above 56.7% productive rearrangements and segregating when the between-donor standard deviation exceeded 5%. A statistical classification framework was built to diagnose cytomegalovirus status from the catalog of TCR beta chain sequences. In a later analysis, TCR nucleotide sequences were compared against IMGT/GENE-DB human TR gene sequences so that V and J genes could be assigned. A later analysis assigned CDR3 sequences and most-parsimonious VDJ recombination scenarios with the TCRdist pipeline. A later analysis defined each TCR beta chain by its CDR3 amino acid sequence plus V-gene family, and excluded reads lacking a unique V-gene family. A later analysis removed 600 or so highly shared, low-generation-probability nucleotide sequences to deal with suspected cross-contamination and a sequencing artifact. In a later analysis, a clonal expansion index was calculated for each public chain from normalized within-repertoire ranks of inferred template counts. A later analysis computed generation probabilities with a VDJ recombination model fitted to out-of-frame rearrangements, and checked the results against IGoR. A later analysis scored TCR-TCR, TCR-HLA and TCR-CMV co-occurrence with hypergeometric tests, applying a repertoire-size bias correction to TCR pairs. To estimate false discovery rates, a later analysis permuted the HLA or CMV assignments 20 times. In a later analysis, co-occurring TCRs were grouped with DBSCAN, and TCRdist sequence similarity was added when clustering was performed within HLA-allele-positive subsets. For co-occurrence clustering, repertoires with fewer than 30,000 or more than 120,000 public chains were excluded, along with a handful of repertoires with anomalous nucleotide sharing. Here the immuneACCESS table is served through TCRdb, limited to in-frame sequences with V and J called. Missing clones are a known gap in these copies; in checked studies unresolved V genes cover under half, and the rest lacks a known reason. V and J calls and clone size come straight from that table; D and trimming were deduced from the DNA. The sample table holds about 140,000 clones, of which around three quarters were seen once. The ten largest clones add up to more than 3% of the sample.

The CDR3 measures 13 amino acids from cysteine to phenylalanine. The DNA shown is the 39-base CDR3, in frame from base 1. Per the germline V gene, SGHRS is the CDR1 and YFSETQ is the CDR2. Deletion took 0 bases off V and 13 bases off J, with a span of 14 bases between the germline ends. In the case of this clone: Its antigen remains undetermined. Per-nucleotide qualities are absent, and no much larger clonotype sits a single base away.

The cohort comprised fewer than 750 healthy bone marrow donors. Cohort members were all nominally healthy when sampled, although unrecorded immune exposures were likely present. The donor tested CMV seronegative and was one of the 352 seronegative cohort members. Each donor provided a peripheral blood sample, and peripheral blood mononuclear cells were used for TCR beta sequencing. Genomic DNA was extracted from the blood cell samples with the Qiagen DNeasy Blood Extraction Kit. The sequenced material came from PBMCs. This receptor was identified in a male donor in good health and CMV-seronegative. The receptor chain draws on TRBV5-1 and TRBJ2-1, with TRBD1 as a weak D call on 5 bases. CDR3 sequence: CASSLAIVGEQFF. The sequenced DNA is TGCGCCAGCAGCTTGGCCATCGTAGGGGAACAGTTCTTC.